A selection of T cell receptor beta chains follows, all from one sample in a study of tumor-infiltrating lymphocytes in localized non-small cell lung cancer. Using immunoSEQ multiplex PCR, the repertoire was profiled, and TCRdb retains in-frame clones only, with some absent. The sample shows roughly 6,900 clones, less than 75% of them seen only once. Sequencing was performed on lung tumor tissue. These TCRs come from a human donor with non-small cell lung cancer. CDR3s include the opening cysteine and the closing phenylalanine or tryptophan. The D gene is left open where the match is weak. The listing skips clone size in some rows; elsewhere it reads once, few, many or a size class.

cdr3_aa cdr3_nt j_call clone_size d_call v_call
CASGSGTGAGGGYTF TGTGCCAGCGGTAGTGGAACAGGTGCCGGGGGTGGCTACACCTTC TRBJ1-2 . . TRBV7-3
CASSLVQGAGELFF TGTGCCAGCAGTTTAGTACAGGGGGCCGGGGAGCTGTTTTTT TRBJ2-2 large TRBD1 TRBV27
CASNLNNEQFF TGTGCCAGCAACCTGAACAATGAGCAGTTCTTC TRBJ2-1 . . TRBV28
CASSEWDGSYGYTF TGTGCCAGCAGTGAATGGGACGGGAGCTATGGCTACACCTTC TRBJ1-2 . . TRBV6-1
CASSERGIGLAGADTQYF TGTGCCAGCAGTGAAAGGGGAATAGGACTAGCGGGGGCAGATACGCAGTATTTT TRBJ2-3 . TRBD2 TRBV25-1
CASTLVGGTEAFF TGTGCCAGCACCCTCGTGGGGGGCACTGAAGCTTTCTTT TRBJ1-1 . . TRBV27
CASSLESGQAVSNQPQHF TGTGCCAGCAGCTTAGAGTCGGGACAGGCGGTAAGCAATCAGCCCCAGCATTTT TRBJ1-5 . TRBD1 TRBV7-9
CASSQGGSGTGIYEQYF TGTGCCAGCAGCCAAGGAGGATCCGGGACAGGGATATACGAGCAGTACTTC TRBJ2-7 . TRBD1 TRBV4-2
CASSLRNEQFF TGTGCCAGCAGCTTGCGGAATGAGCAGTTCTTC TRBJ2-1 medium-sized . TRBV5-6
CATSRDRAAGQGPNQPQHF TGTGCCACCAGCAGAGATCGAGCGGCAGGACAGGGGCCGAATCAGCCCCAGCATTTT TRBJ1-5 few TRBD1 TRBV15
CASSPQPGQGADEKLFF TGTGCCAGCTCACCTCAGCCGGGACAGGGGGCGGATGAAAAACTGTTTTTT TRBJ1-4 . TRBD1 TRBV18
CSVARGDTQYF TGCAGCGTGGCCCGGGGGGATACGCAGTATTTT TRBJ2-3 . . TRBV29-1
CASSRDRGDEGTEAFF TGTGCCAGCAGCCGGGACCGGGGGGACGAGGGCACTGAAGCTTTCTTT TRBJ1-1 medium-sized . TRBV7-9
CASSEAWEVNYGYTF TGCGCCAGCAGTGAGGCGTGGGAGGTGAACTATGGCTACACCTTC TRBJ1-2 . . TRBV10-2
CASSPAVAAAVHGYTF TGTGCCAGCAGCCCCGCGGTTGCGGCGGCCGTCCATGGCTACACCTTC TRBJ1-2 few . TRBV11-2
CASSYAGNTEAFF TGTGCCAGCAGTTACGCGGGGAATACTGAAGCTTTCTTT TRBJ1-1 few . TRBV6-5
CASTQRGRNYGYTF TGTGCCAGTACCCAAAGGGGCAGAAACTATGGCTACACCTTC TRBJ1-2 . . TRBV19
CASSETGGIASGYTF TGTGCCAGCTCGGAGACAGGGGGCATTGCGAGTGGCTACACCTTC TRBJ1-2 . TRBD1 TRBV18
CAVQGGIFVEQFF TGTGCCGTACAGGGAGGTATATTCGTTGAGCAGTTCTTC TRBJ2-1 . . TRBV2
CASSFMKTGAQPQHF TGTGCCAGCAGCTTCATGAAGACAGGGGCTCAGCCCCAGCATTTT TRBJ1-5 . TRBD1 TRBV5-8
CASSSSGLAGAWQNEQFF TGTGCCAGCAGCTCCTCCGGACTAGCGGGGGCTTGGCAAAATGAGCAGTTCTTC TRBJ2-1 . TRBD2 TRBV11-1
CASSTLGFSANSYNSPLHF TGTGCCAGTAGTACATTGGGGTTCTCCGCAAACTCCTATAATTCACCCCTCCACTTT TRBJ1-6 . . TRBV19
CAWSAGQSSYNEQFF TGTGCCTGGAGTGCGGGACAGAGCTCCTACAATGAGCAGTTCTTC TRBJ2-1 . TRBD1 TRBV30
CASSYLGEAYGYTF TGTGCCAGCAGTTACTTAGGGGAGGCCTATGGCTACACCTTC TRBJ1-2 . . TRBV6-5
CSVDLNGYEQYF TGCAGCGTTGATCTAAACGGCTACGAGCAGTACTTC TRBJ2-7 . . TRBV29-1
CSVGGQGKQAFF TGCAGCGTTGGGGGACAGGGGAAACAAGCTTTCTTT TRBJ1-1 . TRBD1 TRBV29-1
CSARMTRGYTF TGCAGTGCCCGTATGACCAGGGGCTACACCTTC TRBJ1-2 . . TRBV20-1
CASSINVNTEAFF TGTGCCAGTAGTATTAACGTGAACACTGAAGCTTTCTTT TRBJ1-1 . . TRBV19
CASSRDLVQETQYF TGTGCCAGCAGCCGGGACCTAGTCCAAGAGACCCAGTACTTC TRBJ2-5 . . TRBV25-1
CASSYGQISGANVLTF TGCGCCAGCAGCTACGGACAGATATCTGGGGCCAACGTCCTGACTTTC TRBJ2-6 . . TRBV4-1
CASSPRSTHNEQFF TGTGCCAGCTCACCACGGAGTACCCACAATGAGCAGTTCTTC TRBJ2-1 . . TRBV18